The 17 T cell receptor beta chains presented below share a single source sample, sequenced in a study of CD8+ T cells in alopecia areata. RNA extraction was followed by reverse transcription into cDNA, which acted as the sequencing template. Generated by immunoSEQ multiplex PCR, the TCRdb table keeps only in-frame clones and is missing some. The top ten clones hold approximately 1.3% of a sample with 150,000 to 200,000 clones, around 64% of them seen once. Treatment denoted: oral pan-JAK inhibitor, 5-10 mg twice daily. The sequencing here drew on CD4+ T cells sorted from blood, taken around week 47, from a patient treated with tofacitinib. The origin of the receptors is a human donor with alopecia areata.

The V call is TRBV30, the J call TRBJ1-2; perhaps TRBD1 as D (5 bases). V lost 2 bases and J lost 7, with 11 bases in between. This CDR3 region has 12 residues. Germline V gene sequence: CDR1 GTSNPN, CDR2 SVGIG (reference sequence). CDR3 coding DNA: TGTGCCTGGAGTACGACAGTAACTGGCTACACCTTC. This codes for CAWSTTVTGYTF.

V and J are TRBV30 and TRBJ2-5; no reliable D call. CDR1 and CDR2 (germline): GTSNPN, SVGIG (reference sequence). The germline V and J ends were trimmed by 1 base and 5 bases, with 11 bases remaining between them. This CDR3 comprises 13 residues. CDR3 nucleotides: TGTGCCTGGAGTGGGCGATTGGGGGAGACCCAGTACTTC. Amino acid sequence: CAWSGRLGETQYF.

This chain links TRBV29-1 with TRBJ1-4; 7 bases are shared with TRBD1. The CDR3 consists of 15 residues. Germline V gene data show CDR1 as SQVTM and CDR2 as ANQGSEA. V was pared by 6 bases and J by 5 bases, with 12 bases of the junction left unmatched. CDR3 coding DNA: TGCAGCGTGCACGAAGGACCGGGACAGAATGAAAAACTGTTTTTT. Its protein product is CSVHEGPGQNEKLFF.

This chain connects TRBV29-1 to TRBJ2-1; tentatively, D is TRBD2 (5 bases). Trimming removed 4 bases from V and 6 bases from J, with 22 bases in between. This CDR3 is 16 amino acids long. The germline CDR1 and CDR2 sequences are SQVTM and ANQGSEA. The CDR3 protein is CSVVDIRGIRFNEQFF. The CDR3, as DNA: TGCAGCGTTGTAGACATAAGAGGGATCCGTTTCAATGAGCAGTTCTTC.

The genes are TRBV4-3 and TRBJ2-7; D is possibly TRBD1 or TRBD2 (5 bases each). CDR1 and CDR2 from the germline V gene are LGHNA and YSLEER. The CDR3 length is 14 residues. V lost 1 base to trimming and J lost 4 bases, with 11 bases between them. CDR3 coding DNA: TGCGCCAGCAGCCAAGTGAGGGGACGGTACGAGCAGTACTTC. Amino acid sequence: CASSQVRGRYEQYF.

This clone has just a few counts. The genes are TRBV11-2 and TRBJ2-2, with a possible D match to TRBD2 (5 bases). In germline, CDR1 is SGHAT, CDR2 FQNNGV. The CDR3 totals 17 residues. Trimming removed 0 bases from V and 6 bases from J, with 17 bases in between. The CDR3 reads CASSLDRPSSLAGELFF. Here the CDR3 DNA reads TGTGCCAGCAGCTTAGATCGACCTAGCTCTTTAGCCGGGGAGCTGTTTTTT. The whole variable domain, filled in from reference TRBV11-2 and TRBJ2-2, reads EAGVAQSPRYKIIEKRQSVAFWCNPISGHATLYWYQQILGQGPKLLIQFQNNGVVDDSQLPKDRFSAERLKGVDSTLKIQPAKLEDSAVYLCASSLDRPSSLAGELFFGEGSRLTVL.

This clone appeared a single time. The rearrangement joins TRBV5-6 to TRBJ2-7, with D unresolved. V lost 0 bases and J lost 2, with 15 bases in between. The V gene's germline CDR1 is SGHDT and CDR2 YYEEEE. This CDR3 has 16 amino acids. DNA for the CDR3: TGTGCCAGCAGCTTGGGTCCGGCAGAAGCGACCTACGAGCAGTACTTC. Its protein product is CASSLGPAEATYEQYF.

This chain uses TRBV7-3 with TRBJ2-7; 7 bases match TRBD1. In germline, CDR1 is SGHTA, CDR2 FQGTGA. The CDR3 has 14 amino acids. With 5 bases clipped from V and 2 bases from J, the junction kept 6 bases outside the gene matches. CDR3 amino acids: CASSVSDRAYEQYF. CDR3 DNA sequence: TGTGCCAGCAGCGTCAGCGACAGGGCCTACGAGCAGTACTTC. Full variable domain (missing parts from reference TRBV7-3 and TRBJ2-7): GAGVSQTPSNKVTEKGKYVELRCDPISGHTALYWYRQSLGQGPEFLIYFQGTGAADDSGLPNDRFFAVRPEGSVSTLKIQRTERGDSAVYLCASSVSDRAYEQYFGPGTRLTVT.

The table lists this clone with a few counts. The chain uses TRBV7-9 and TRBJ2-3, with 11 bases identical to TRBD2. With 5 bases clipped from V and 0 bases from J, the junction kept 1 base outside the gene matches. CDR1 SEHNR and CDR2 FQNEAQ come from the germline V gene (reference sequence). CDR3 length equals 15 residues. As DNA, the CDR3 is TGTGCCAGCAGCCGGACTAGCGGGAGCACAGATACGCAGTATTTT. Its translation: CASSRTSGSTDTQYF.

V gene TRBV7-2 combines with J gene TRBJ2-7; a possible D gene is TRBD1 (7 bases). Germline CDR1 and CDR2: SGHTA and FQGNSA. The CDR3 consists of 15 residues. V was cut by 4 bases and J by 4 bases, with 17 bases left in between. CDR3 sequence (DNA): TGTGCCAGCAGCTCACAGGGGACTCTGGGGTACGAGCAGTACTTC. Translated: CASSSQGTLGYEQYF. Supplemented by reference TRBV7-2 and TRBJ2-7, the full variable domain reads GAGVSQSPSNKVTEKGKDVELRCDPISGHTALYWYRQSLGQGLEFLIYFQGNSAPDKSGLPSDRFSAERTGGSVSTLTIQRTQQEDSAVYLCASSSQGTLGYEQYFGPGTRLTVT.

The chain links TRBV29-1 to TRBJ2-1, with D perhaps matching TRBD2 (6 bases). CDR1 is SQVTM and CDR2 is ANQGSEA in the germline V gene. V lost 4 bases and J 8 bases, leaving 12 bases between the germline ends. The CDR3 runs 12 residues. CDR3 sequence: CSVARSSDEQFF. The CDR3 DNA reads TGCAGCGTTGCCCGGTCTAGCGATGAGCAGTTCTTC.

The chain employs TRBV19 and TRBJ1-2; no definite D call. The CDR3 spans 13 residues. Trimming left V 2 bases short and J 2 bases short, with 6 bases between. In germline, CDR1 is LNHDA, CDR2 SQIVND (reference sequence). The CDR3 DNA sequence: TGTGCCAGTAGTATAAGGCAGAACTATGGCTACACCTTC. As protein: CASSIRQNYGYTF.

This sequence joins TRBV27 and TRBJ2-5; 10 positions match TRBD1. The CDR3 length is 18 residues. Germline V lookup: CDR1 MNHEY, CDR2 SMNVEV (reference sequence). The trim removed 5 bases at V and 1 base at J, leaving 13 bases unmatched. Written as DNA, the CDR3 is TGTGCCAGCAGTCTACGTGGGACAGGGGAACAACTCCAAGAGACCCAGTACTTC. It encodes CASSLRGTGEQLQETQYF.

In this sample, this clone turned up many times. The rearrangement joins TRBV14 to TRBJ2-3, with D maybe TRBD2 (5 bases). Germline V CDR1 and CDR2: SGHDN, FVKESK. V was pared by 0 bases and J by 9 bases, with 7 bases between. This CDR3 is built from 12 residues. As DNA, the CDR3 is TGTGCCAGCAGCCAAGATACGGGGACGCAGTATTTT. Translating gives CASSQDTGTQYF.

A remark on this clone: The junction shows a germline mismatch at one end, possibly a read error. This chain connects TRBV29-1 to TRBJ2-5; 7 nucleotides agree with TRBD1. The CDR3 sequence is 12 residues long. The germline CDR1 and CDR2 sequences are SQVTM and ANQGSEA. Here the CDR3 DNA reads TGCAGCGCCCGGGACAGATCCCTTATCGAAAACTTC. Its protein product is CSARDRSLIENF. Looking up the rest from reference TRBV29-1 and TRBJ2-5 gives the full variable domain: SAVISQKPSRDICQRGTSLTIQCQVDSQVTMMFWYRQQPGQSLTLIATANQGSEATYESGFVIDKFPISRPNLTFSTLTVSNMSPEDSSIYLCSARDRSLIENFGPGTRLLVL.

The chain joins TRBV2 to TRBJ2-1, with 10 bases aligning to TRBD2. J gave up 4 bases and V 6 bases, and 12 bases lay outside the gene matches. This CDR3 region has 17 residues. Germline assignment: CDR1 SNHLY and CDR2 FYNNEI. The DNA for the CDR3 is TGTGCCAGCAGCGTCCGTAGCGGGGGGAAGTTTTACAATGAGCAGTTCTTC. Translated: CASSVRSGGKFYNEQFF.

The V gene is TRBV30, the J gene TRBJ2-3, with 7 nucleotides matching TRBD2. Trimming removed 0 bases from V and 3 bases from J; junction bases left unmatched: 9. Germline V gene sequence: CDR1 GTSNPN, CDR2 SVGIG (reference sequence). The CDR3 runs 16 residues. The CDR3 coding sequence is TGTGCCTGGAGTGTAGGGCTAGCGGTACTTACAGATACGCAGTATTTT. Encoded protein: CAWSVGLAVLTDTQYF.